This T cell receptor (beta chain) was observed in a study of cytomegalovirus exposure and HLA in healthy donors. Study observations and caveats: Sequencing had likely introduced a cluster of highly shared sequence variants as an artifact. The study dropped some indistinguishable V segments, TRBV6-2 and TRBV6-3 among them. A later analysis reportedly found fewer N-insertions in an Asian-associated ancestry cluster than the roughly 670-donor mean.

Both 60 Vbeta primers and 13 Jbeta primers went into the PCR. As originally analysed: The authors later counted roughly 77 million unique TCR beta chains, about 11 million of them shared. The data were produced by immunoSEQ multiplex PCR, yet TCRdb's version contains in-frame clones alone and is incomplete. The V and J calls and clone size come from that table; D and trimming were worked out from the DNA. The sample yields 220,000 or so clones, about 74% seen once. V trimming: 6 bases; J trimming: 0 bases; junction bases outside the gene matches: 4. Germline loops: CDR1 SGHRS, CDR2 YFSETQ. The CDR3 is made up of 14 amino acids. Comments on this clone: No antigen is known for it.

The chain has TRBV5-1 and TRBJ2-3; the match to TRBD2 covers 7 bases. The sequenced sample consisted of PBMCs. The receptor was isolated from a woman between 25 and 40 years old in good health and CMV-seronegative. This CDR3 reads CASTSSGSTDTQYF. CDR3 nucleotide sequence: TGCGCCAGCACTTCTAGCGGTAGCACAGATACGCAGTATTTT.